Following are 27 T cell receptor beta chains from one sample sequenced in a study of glioma-infiltrating T cells. The iRepertoire nested amplicon-rescue multiplex PCR amplified TCR alpha and beta CDR3s from RNA. TCRdb called the multiplex PCR reads again in MiXCR, with one record for every CDR3 protein. The sample consists of around 100,000 distinct CDR3 sequences, under 30% of them appearing once. Sequenced sample: glioma tissue, nonneoplastic brain tissue, or PBMCs (not recorded which). The source is a human donor with low-grade glioma or glioblastoma, undergoing nonglioma brain surgery, or in good health (not recorded which).

There are many counts of this clonotype. V gene TRBV20-1 combines with J gene TRBJ1-2; 7 nucleotides agree with TRBD1. The CDR3 sequence is 14 residues long. V shed 0 bases, J shed 7 bases, and the junction held 8 bases outside the gene matches. CDR1 and CDR2 from the germline V gene are DFQATT and SNEGSKA (reference sequence). CDR3 DNA: TGCAGTGCTAGAGATCAGAAAAAGGGGGCTGGCTACACCTTC. Encoded protein: CSARDQKKGAGYTF.

In this sample, this clonotype turned up many times. The chain links TRBV6-1 to TRBJ2-7; 7 nucleotides agree with TRBD1. Germline-derived CDR1 and CDR2 are MNHNS and SASEGT. V shed 7 bases, J shed 3 bases, and the junction held 15 bases outside the gene matches. CDR3 length: 16 residues. The CDR3 DNA is TGTGCCAGCATTCACGGCCCCCCGACAGGGTTCTACGAGCAGTACTTC. The encoded protein is CASIHGPPTGFYEQYF.

To note about this clonotype: A read error may account for a junction end that differs from germline. V is TRBV19 and J is TRBJ2-3; 14 bases are shared with TRBD2. Germline loops: CDR1 LNHDA, CDR2 SQIVND (reference sequence). The length of the CDR3 is 16 residues. The CDR3 DNA sequence: TGTGCCAGTAGTTCCGGACTAGCGGGGGGCACAGATACGAAGTATTTT. It translates to CASSSGLAGGTDTKYF.

The sample holds a few counts of this clonotype. The gene calls are TRBV7-9 and TRBJ1-2; D uncertain. V dropped 2 bases and J dropped 4 bases, with 8 bases sitting between them. CDR1 is SEHNR and CDR2 is FQNEAQ in the germline V gene (reference sequence). The CDR3 has 13 amino acids. DNA of the CDR3: TGTGCCAGCAGCTTAACGGTTGGCTATGGCTACACCTTC. Its protein product is CASSLTVGYGYTF.

The chain employs TRBV10-3 and TRBJ1-6; 10 nucleotides match TRBD1. The CDR3 has 17 amino acids. Germline lookup yields CDR1 ENHRY and CDR2 SYGVKD. J lost 8 bases, V lost 3 bases, and 10 bases had no gene match. The CDR3 is CAISDTNTGTGDSPLHF. The CDR3 DNA is TGTGCCATCAGTGACACCAATACCGGGACAGGGGATTCACCCCTCCACTTT.

Turning to this clonotype: A clone one base away is much larger, so this may be a read error. The rearrangement uses TRBV6-1 and TRBJ1-1; 7 nucleotides align to TRBD1. This CDR3 is 16 amino acids long. With V trimmed by 4 bases and J by 1 base, 9 bases remained unmatched. CDR1 and CDR2 (germline): MNHNS, SASEGT. The CDR3 reads CASSGGTVSTNTEAFF. The CDR3 DNA sequence: TGTGCCAGCAGTGGGGGGACAGTATCGACGAACACTGAAGCTTTCTTT.

This clonotype was detected once. A much larger clone lies one base from this, so it may be a read error. Lacking the conserved final phenylalanine or tryptophan, this CDR3 likely reflects a read error. V is TRBV20-1 and J is TRBJ2-2; 11 bases line up with TRBD1. This CDR3 region has 14 residues. Losses at the gene ends were 6 bases for V and 5 bases for J; bases not matched to a gene: 5. The germline gives CDR1 DFQATT, CDR2 SNEGSKA (reference sequence). The CDR3 coding sequence is TGCAGTGCCATGGACAGGGGGCTTACCGGGGAGCTGTTTATT. Translated: CSAMDRGLTGELFI.

To note about this clonotype: One end of the junction varies from germline; a read error may be responsible. The V gene is TRBV12-3 or TRBV12-4, the J gene TRBJ1-6; no clear D gene. The CDR3 is made up of 12 amino acids. The CDR3 DNA reads as TGTGCCAGCAGTCCCTACAATTCACCCCTCCACTTT. Protein product: CASSPYNSPLHF.

The rearrangement joins TRBV2 to TRBJ2-4; D possibly uses TRBD1 or TRBD2 (5 bases each). The CDR3 runs 14 residues. Germline V gene sequence: CDR1 SNHLY, CDR2 FYNNEI. Between the trimmed V and J ends, which lost 8 bases and 0 bases, there was a span of 11 bases. CDR3 sequence: CASGTLLAKNIQYF. CDR3 DNA: TGTGCCAGCGGGACCCTTCTAGCCAAAAACATTCAGTACTTC.

This clonotype was seen at least ten times. CDR3 sequence: CASSLEKTQYF. CDR3 nucleotides: TGTGCCAGCAGCTTAGAAAAGACCCAGTACTTC. The chain is built from TRBV7-9 and TRBJ2-5; no clear D. The germline V and J ends were trimmed by 1 base and 6 bases, with 3 bases remaining between them. The length of the CDR3 is 11 residues. CDR1 is SEHNR and CDR2 is FQNEAQ in the germline V gene (reference sequence).

A note on this clonotype: The junction and the germline gene differ at one end; a read error may be behind it. V gene TRBV4-1 combines with J gene TRBJ1-5; D gene unclear. CDR3 length: 15 amino acids. Germline V lookup: CDR1 MGHRA, CDR2 YSYEKL. The CDR3 reads CASSQGRYSNKPQHF. In nucleotides, the CDR3 is TGCGCCAGCAGCCAAGGGCGGTATAGCAATAAGCCCCAGCATTTT.

The chain uses TRBV19 and TRBJ2-5, with 7 positions matching TRBD1. V shed 4 bases, J shed 5 bases, and the junction held 7 bases outside the gene matches. The germline CDR1 and CDR2 sequences are LNHDA and SQIVND (reference sequence). The CDR3 has 14 residues. In DNA, the CDR3 is TGTGCCAGTAGTAGAAGGACAGGAGTGGAGACCCAGTACTTC. Its translation: CASSRRTGVETQYF.

This clonotype has ten or more counts. The chain couples TRBV6-2 or TRBV6-3 to TRBJ2-7, with TRBD1 matching 7 bases. The CDR3 is 14 residues long. V lost 2 bases, J lost 2 bases, and 3 bases stayed unmatched. CDR1 and CDR2 (germline): MNHEY, SVGEGT. CDR3 amino acids: CASSYHQGAYEQYF. As DNA, the CDR3 is TGTGCCAGCAGTTACCATCAGGGGGCCTACGAGCAGTACTTC.

With regard to this clonotype: It may be a read error: a sequence one base away is much more abundant. The chain combines TRBV20-1 with TRBJ2-2; 7 positions agree with TRBD2. The CDR3 totals 15 residues. V shed 3 bases and J 7 bases; nucleotides not matched to a gene: 11. Germline values: CDR1 DFQATT, CDR2 SNEGSKA (reference sequence). CDR3 bases: TGCAGTGCTAGCGTGCGGGGGATCCCTATCGGGGAGCTGTTTTTT. Translation gives CSASVRGIPIGELFF.

As concerns this clonotype: A clone one base away is much larger, so this may be a read error. This chain joins TRBV7-9 and TRBJ2-1; 13 nucleotides agree with TRBD2. The CDR3 length is 18 residues. Germline V gene lookup returns CDR1 SEHNR and CDR2 FQNEAQ (reference sequence). Here the CDR3 reads CASSLTGLAGAFYNGQFF. Written as DNA, the CDR3 is TGTGCCAGCAGCTTAACCGGACTAGCGGGGGCCTTCTACAATGGGCAGTTCTTC.

This clonotype was seen a handful of times. The chain recombines TRBV3-1 with TRBJ2-2, with D tentatively TRBD1 or TRBD2 (5 bases each). Germline assignment: CDR1 LGHDT and CDR2 YNNKEL (reference sequence). The CDR3 length is 17 residues. Trimming took off 3 bases at V and 4 bases at J, with 18 bases between the two ends. In DNA, the CDR3 is TGTGCCAGCAGCCATTCCGACGGGACGGCTAGCACCGGGGAGCTGTTTTTT. Translated: CASSHSDGTASTGELFF.

Turning to this clonotype: This may stem from a read error, because a much larger clone lies one nucleotide away. The J gene is TRBJ2-5, the V gene TRBV7-3, with TRBD1 matching over 8 bases. The CDR3 totals 13 residues. Germline CDR1 and CDR2: SGHTA and FQGTGA. CDR3 in amino acids: CASSLDRAGTLYF. In nucleotides, the CDR3 is TGTGCCAGCAGCTTGGACAGGGCGGGGACCCTGTACTTC.

Points on this clonotype: A junction end diverges from the germline sequence, so it may reflect a read error. V and J are TRBV28 and TRBJ2-1, with D unclear. The CDR3 sequence is 15 residues long. Germline CDR1 reads MDHEN; CDR2 reads SYDVKM. For the CDR3, the DNA is TGTGCCAGCAGACCATTACTGAGCTCCTACAATGAGCAGCTCTTC. This encodes CASRPLLSSYNEQLF.

This clonotype was detected only once. A read error may be the cause here, since a much bigger clone is one base away. The chain couples TRBV28 to TRBJ2-7, with 8 bases that match TRBD1. V dropped 3 bases and J dropped 6; count of bases not matched to a gene: 1. This CDR3 is 12 amino acids long. The germline V gene encodes CDR1 MDHEN and CDR2 SYDVKM. The CDR3 here is CASSFTGGEQYF. The CDR3 DNA reads as TGTGCCAGCAGTTTTACAGGGGGCGAGCAGTACTTC.

The J gene is TRBJ2-1, the V gene TRBV19; D is possibly TRBD2 (5 bases). Between the trimmed V and J ends, which lost 0 bases and 2 bases, there was a span of 11 bases. The CDR3 consists of 16 residues. Per the germline V gene, CDR1 is LNHDA and CDR2 is SQIVND (reference sequence). The CDR3 protein is CASSIEGAETYNEQFF. CDR3 nucleotide sequence: TGTGCCAGTAGTATAGAGGGAGCGGAAACCTACAATGAGCAGTTCTTC.

In its sample, this clonotype was seen many times. The chain employs TRBV12-3 or TRBV12-4 and TRBJ2-1; D is undetermined. The CDR3 totals 15 residues. Trimming shortened V by 4 bases and J by 4 bases, and 14 bases separated the two germline ends. The CDR3 nucleotides are TGTGCCAGCAGTTCGGCGTTGTACAGATACAATGAGCAGTTCTTC. It specifies CASSSALYRYNEQFF.

This clonotype was detected a few times. Possible read error: a much larger clone is one base away. This chain links TRBV20-1 with TRBJ1-1; tentatively, D is TRBD1 (5 bases). The CDR3 runs to 12 residues. Trimming took 5 bases from V and 7 from J, leaving 14 bases between them. The V gene's germline CDR1 is DFQATT and CDR2 SNEGSKA (reference sequence). The CDR3 sequence: CSAGAAGLEAFF. CDR3 DNA sequence: TGCAGTGCTGGAGCGGCAGGGCTTGAAGCTTTCTTT.

This clonotype came up many times. V gene TRBV10-3 combines with J gene TRBJ1-6; D gene ambiguous. The V end was cut by 0 bases, the J end by 9 bases, with 12 bases between. The CDR3 is 15 residues long. Germline V gives CDR1 ENHRY, CDR2 SYGVKD. Written as DNA, the CDR3 is TGTGCCATCAGTGAGTCAGATAGAACAACTTCACCCCTCCACTTT. Amino acids: CAISESDRTTSPLHF.

This clonotype was found a few times. This chain links TRBV2 with TRBJ1-3, with a weak D call TRBD1 (6 bases). V lost 6 bases, J lost 3 bases, and 12 bases lay in between. The CDR3 has 14 amino acids. In germline, CDR1 is SNHLY, CDR2 FYNNEI. CDR3 in amino acids: CASRGTGSGNTIYF. The CDR3 nucleotides are TGTGCCAGCAGAGGTACAGGGAGTGGAAACACCATATATTTT.

In this sample, this clonotype turned up many times. The chain links TRBV4-2 to TRBJ1-6; D call uncertain. The CDR3 is 19 amino acids. Germline V gene sequence: CDR1 LGHNA, CDR2 YNFKEQ. V gave up 0 bases and J gave up 5 bases, with 20 bases separating them. The CDR3 protein is CASSQDNTIGTMDNSPLHF. As DNA, the CDR3 is TGTGCCAGCAGCCAAGATAACACCATTGGAACGATGGATAATTCACCCCTCCACTTT.

This clonotype was counted at least ten times. This chain joins TRBV4-2 and TRBJ2-3; TRBD1 matches 9 bases. Germline-derived CDR1 and CDR2 are LGHNA and YNFKEQ. Trimming removed 4 bases from V and 4 bases from J; junction bases left unmatched: 12. CDR3 size: 17 residues. CDR3 residues: CASSPEGGDRAADTQYF. As DNA, the CDR3 is TGTGCCAGCAGCCCCGAAGGAGGGGACAGGGCCGCAGATACGCAGTATTTT.

The CDR3 is CASSFRGLYEQYF. CDR3 DNA sequence: TGTGCCAGCAGCTTCAGGGGGCTGTACGAGCAGTACTTC. The chain combines TRBV7-2 with TRBJ2-7, with 8 bases fitting TRBD1. The CDR3 consists of 13 residues. V shed 3 bases, J shed 4 bases, and the junction held 2 bases outside the gene matches. Germline CDR1 and CDR2: SGHTA and FQGNSA.